These 5 T cell receptor beta chains were sequenced from one sample in a study of blood T cell repertoires in COVID-19. Using immunoSEQ multiplex PCR, the repertoire was profiled, and TCRdb retains in-frame clones only, with some absent. The sample has hundreds of thousands of clones, approximately 83% seen once. Sequencing was performed on peripheral blood. Source of these receptors: a man aged 40-50 years with acute or convalescent COVID-19.

The chain carries TRBV7-8 and TRBJ2-3; no clear D gene. Germline CDR1 and CDR2: SGHVS and FQNEAQ. This CDR3 is built from 15 residues. Trimming removed 5 bases at V and 0 bases at J, with 12 bases between. CDR3 residues: CASSPKRVSTDTQYF. The CDR3 DNA follows: TGTGCCAGCAGCCCCAAGCGCGTAAGCACAGATACGCAGTATTTT.

The V and J genes are TRBV14 and TRBJ2-3; the D is unclear. Trimming took off 4 bases at V and 2 bases at J, with 7 bases between the two ends. The CDR3 is 13 amino acids. The germline CDR1 and CDR2 sequences are SGHDN and FVKESK. The DNA of the CDR3 is TGTGCCAGCAGCCCGCAGATCACAGATACGCAGTATTTT. It yields the protein CASSPQITDTQYF.

J is TRBJ2-1 and V is TRBV5-1; 13 bases are a match to TRBD2. The V and J ends lost 3 bases and 1 base, in that order; junction bases with no gene match: 10. Germline CDR1 reads SGHRS; CDR2 reads YFSETQ. There are 19 residues in the CDR3. The CDR3 DNA follows: TGCGCCAGCAGCTCGGACCCCCGGACTAGCGGGAGTTCCTACAATGAGCAGTTCTTC. Residues: CASSSDPRTSGSSYNEQFF.

The V gene is TRBV5-1, the J gene TRBJ1-1; D gene ambiguous. CDR3 size: 17 residues. CDR1 and CDR2 from the germline V gene are SGHRS and YFSETQ. V gave up 4 bases and J gave up 2 bases, with 21 bases separating them. CDR3 sequence: CASSPGALGQANTEAFF. CDR3 sequence (DNA): TGCGCCAGCAGCCCCGGCGCGCTTGGGCAGGCTAACACTGAAGCTTTCTTT.

The chain couples TRBV27 to TRBJ2-7; D perhaps matches TRBD2 (5 bases). Trimming removed 5 bases at V and 5 bases at J, with 22 bases between. This CDR3 has 16 residues. CDR1 and CDR2 (germline): MNHEY, SMNVEV (reference sequence). The CDR3 DNA follows: TGTGCCAGCAGTCCTTACTCTGGAGGCGTCGCCCACGAGCAGTACTTC. Protein: CASSPYSGGVAHEQYF.